This entry lists 5 T cell receptor beta chains sequenced from one sample in a study of T cell responses to AZD1222 COVID-19 vaccine. Some clones are missing from TCRdb's copy, which holds only in-frame ones; the method was immunoSEQ multiplex PCR. Among around 130,000 clones, 92% were seen once, and the ten largest hold roughly 1%. The specimen comprised peripheral blood, sampled 28 days after the second AZD1222 dose. The receptors here all came from an adult who received the AZD1222 COVID-19 vaccine.

The V gene is TRBV11-2, the J gene TRBJ2-7; the D is unclear. V lost 6 bases and J 6 bases, leaving 12 bases between the germline ends. The V gene's germline CDR1 is SGHAT and CDR2 FQNNGV. The CDR3 covers 12 residues. The CDR3 loop is CASRVGNREQYF. For the CDR3, the DNA is TGTGCCAGCAGGGTGGGAAACCGCGAGCAGTACTTC.

The chain recombines TRBV6-2 or TRBV6-3 with TRBJ2-1; 11 bases are a match to TRBD1. CDR1 MNHEY and CDR2 SVGEGT come from the germline V gene. The CDR3 totals 17 residues. V was pared by 1 base and J by 5 bases, with 7 bases of the junction left unmatched. This CDR3 is CASSYLIGQGAHNEQFF. CDR3 in DNA: TGTGCCAGCAGTTACTTGATTGGACAGGGGGCCCACAATGAGCAGTTCTTC.

The chain employs TRBV19 and TRBJ2-1; 7 bases line up with TRBD2. J gave up 5 bases and V 5 bases, and 9 bases lay outside the gene matches. Germline-derived CDR1 and CDR2 are LNHDA and SQIVND (reference sequence). This CDR3 spans 15 amino acids. This chain's CDR3 is CASSSPAGYNNEQFF. CDR3 nucleotides: TGTGCCAGTAGTTCCCCAGCGGGGTACAACAATGAGCAGTTCTTC.

The chain employs TRBV19 and TRBJ1-1; weak D call: TRBD1 (5 bases). CDR1 LNHDA and CDR2 SQIVND come from the germline V gene (reference sequence). Trimming removed 2 bases from V and 4 bases from J, with 11 bases in between. This CDR3 has 14 amino acids. The CDR3: CASSIQGIVTEAFF. CDR3 nucleotide sequence: TGTGCCAGTAGTATACAGGGAATCGTCACTGAAGCTTTCTTT.

The V call is TRBV30, the J call TRBJ1-2; TRBD1 might be the D (5 bases). This CDR3 has 12 amino acids. Trimming took 5 bases from V and 4 from J, leaving 11 bases between them. The germline gives CDR1 GTSNPN, CDR2 SVGIG (reference sequence). CDR3 in amino acids: CAWEGAGYGYTF. The CDR3 DNA follows: TGTGCCTGGGAAGGGGCGGGCTATGGCTACACCTTC.